Listed below are T cell receptor beta chains from one sample, sequenced in a study of shared clonotypes between healthy human individuals. Assay: immunoSEQ multiplex PCR; the TCRdb copy retains only in-frame clones and omits some. This table has under 1,100,000 clones, roughly 75% appearing once. Sequences were obtained from memory CD4+ T cells sorted from blood. The origin of the receptors is a man aged 18 to 30 in good health. CDR3s include the opening cysteine and the closing phenylalanine or tryptophan. The D gene is left open where the match is weak. Clone size is not always given. Where it is, it says once, few, many or a class for expanded clones.

D gene	V gene	J gene	clone size	CDR3 protein	CDR3 DNA
TRBD2	TRBV7-6	TRBJ2-1	.	CASSPPFSSGRASSHNEQFF	TGTGCCAGCAGCCCACCATTTTCTAGCGGGAGGGCCTCTAGCCACAATGAGCAGTTCTTC
.	TRBV2	TRBJ2-1	.	CASSEDPAGEQFF	TGTGCCAGCAGCGAGGACCCGGCCGGGGAGCAGTTCTTC
.	TRBV5-6	TRBJ2-3	.	CASSHLTIADTQYF	TGTGCCAGCAGCCACTTGACAATAGCAGATACGCAGTATTTT
TRBD1	TRBV6-5	TRBJ1-1	.	CASSYSNRGSTEAFF	TGTGCCAGCAGTTACTCGAACAGGGGAAGCACTGAAGCTTTCTTT
TRBD2	TRBV10-2	TRBJ2-6	.	CASRPPGGTGANVLTF	TGCGCCAGCAGGCCCCCGGGGGGAACTGGGGCCAACGTCCTGACTTTC
.	TRBV9	TRBJ2-5	.	CASSLFEETQYF	TGTGCCAGCAGCTTATTCGAGGAGACCCAGTACTTC
TRBD1	TRBV7-2	TRBJ2-5	many	CASSFQQGTGGETQYF	TGTGCCAGCAGCTTCCAACAAGGGACAGGGGGAGAGACCCAGTACTTC
.	TRBV7-9	TRBJ1-1	.	CASSLALGGRTEAFF	TGTGCCAGCAGCTTAGCGTTGGGGGGCCGGACTGAAGCTTTCTTT
.	TRBV28	TRBJ1-5	few	CASRGPTVSNQPQHF	TGTGCCAGCAGGGGCCCTACTGTGAGCAATCAGCCCCAGCATTTT
TRBD1	TRBV10-1	TRBJ2-7	.	CAICFAGQGPSYEQYF	TGCGCCATTTGCTTCGCTGGACAGGGGCCCTCCTACGAGCAGTACTTC
TRBD1	TRBV5-1	TRBJ1-4	once	CASSPSRGREKLFF	TGCGCCAGCAGCCCCTCCAGGGGGCGGGAAAAACTGTTTTTT
.	TRBV6-1	TRBJ2-2	once	CASSYFEGTGELFF	TGTGCCAGCAGTTATTTTGAGGGCACCGGGGAGCTGTTTTTT
.	TRBV7-2	TRBJ2-5	.	CASSLSRARETQYF	TGTGCCAGCAGCTTATCCCGGGCGAGAGAGACCCAGTACTTC
TRBD1	TRBV7-2	TRBJ1-5	.	CASSADRGNQPQHF	TGTGCCAGCAGCGCGGACAGGGGCAATCAGCCCCAGCATTTT
.	TRBV6-1	TRBJ1-3	.	CASSRSHSGNTIYF	TGTGCCAGCAGTAGATCCCACTCTGGAAACACCATATATTTT
.	TRBV7-8	TRBJ2-7	once	CASSATRDSSYEQYF	TGTGCCAGCAGCGCTACGCGGGACAGCTCCTACGAGCAGTACTTC
.	TRBV6-1	TRBJ2-7	.	CATSFYEQYF	TGTGCCACCTCTTTCTACGAGCAGTACTTC
.	TRBV11-2	TRBJ2-7	.	CASSRQLSEQYF	TGTGCCAGCAGCCGACAGCTTTCCGAGCAGTACTTC
.	TRBV9	TRBJ2-7	.	CASSVTSGTQTYEQYF	TGTGCCAGCAGCGTCACTTCCGGGACTCAGACCTACGAGCAGTACTTC
.	TRBV4-1	TRBJ1-5	few	CASSQDGAGSEPQHF	TGCGCCAGCAGCCAAGACGGGGCGGGTTCTGAGCCCCAGCATTTT
TRBD1	TRBV30	TRBJ1-2	.	CAWSVQGRGLYGYTF	TGTGCCTGGAGTGTACAGGGCAGGGGGTTATATGGCTACACCTTC
TRBD1	TRBV6-6	TRBJ2-7	few	CASSFTPGQGFEQYF	TGTGCCAGCAGTTTTACACCGGGACAGGGATTCGAGCAGTACTTC
.	TRBV10-3	TRBJ1-2	.	CAISDSPTSDGYTF	TGTGCCATCAGTGATTCACCCACCTCAGATGGCTACACCTTC
.	TRBV5-8	TRBJ2-2	.	CASSLTRAGNTGELFF	TGTGCCAGCAGCTTGACCCGAGCGGGGAACACCGGGGAGCTGTTTTTT
TRBD1	TRBV5-6	TRBJ1-1	.	CASSYTGGFTEAFF	TGTGCCAGCAGCTACACAGGGGGCTTCACTGAAGCTTTCTTT
.	TRBV18	TRBJ1-4	.	CASGLTPTNEKLFF	TGTGCCAGCGGTCTGACTCCCACTAATGAAAAACTGTTTTTT
.	TRBV11-2	TRBJ1-4	few	CASSLDPSGREKLFF	TGTGCCAGCAGCTTAGACCCGTCCGGGAGGGAAAAACTGTTTTTT
.	TRBV4-1	TRBJ2-5	.	CASSQDLSRSRQETQYF	TGCGCCAGCAGCCAAGATCTTTCTAGATCACGCCAAGAGACCCAGTACTTC